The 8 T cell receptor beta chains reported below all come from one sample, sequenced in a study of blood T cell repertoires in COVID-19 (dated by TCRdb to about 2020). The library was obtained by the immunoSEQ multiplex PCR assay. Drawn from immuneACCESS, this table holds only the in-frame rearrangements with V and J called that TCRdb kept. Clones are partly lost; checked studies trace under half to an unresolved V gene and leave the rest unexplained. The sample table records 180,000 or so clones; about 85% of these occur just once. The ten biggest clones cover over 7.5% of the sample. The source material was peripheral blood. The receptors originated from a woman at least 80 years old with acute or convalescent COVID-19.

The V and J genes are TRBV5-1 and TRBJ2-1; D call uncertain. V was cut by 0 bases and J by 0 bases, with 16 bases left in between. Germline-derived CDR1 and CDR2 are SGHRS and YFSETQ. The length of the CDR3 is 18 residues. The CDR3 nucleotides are TGCGCCAGCAGCTTGGCCTTAATCGCCAGTCGCTCCTACAATGAGCAGTTCTTC. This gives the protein CASSLALIASRSYNEQFF. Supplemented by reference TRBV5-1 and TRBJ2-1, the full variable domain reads KAGVTQTPRYLIKTRGQQVTLSCSPISGHRSVSWYQQTPGQGLQFLFEYFSETQRNKGNFPGRFSGRQFSNSRSEMNVSTLELGDSALYLCASSLALIASRSYNEQFFGPGTRLTVL.

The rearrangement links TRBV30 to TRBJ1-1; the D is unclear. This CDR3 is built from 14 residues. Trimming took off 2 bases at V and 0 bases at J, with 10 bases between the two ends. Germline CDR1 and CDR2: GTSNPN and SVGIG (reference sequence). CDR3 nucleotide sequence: TGTGCCTGGAGTTTCGGGAATCTGAACACTGAAGCTTTCTTT. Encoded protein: CAWSFGNLNTEAFF.

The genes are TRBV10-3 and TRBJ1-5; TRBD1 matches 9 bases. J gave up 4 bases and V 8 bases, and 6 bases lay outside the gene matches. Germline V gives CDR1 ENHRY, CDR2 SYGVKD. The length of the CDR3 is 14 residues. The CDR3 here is CAIAMTGGNQPQHF. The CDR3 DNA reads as TGTGCCATCGCGATGACAGGGGGAAATCAGCCCCAGCATTTT.

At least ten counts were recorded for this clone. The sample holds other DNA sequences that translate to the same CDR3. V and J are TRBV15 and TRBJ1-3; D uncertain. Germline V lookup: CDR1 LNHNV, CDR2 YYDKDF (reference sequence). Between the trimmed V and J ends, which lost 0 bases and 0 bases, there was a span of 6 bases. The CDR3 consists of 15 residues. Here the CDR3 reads CATSRDRGSGNTIYF. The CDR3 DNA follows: TGTGCCACCAGCAGAGATCGGGGCTCTGGAAACACCATATATTTT.

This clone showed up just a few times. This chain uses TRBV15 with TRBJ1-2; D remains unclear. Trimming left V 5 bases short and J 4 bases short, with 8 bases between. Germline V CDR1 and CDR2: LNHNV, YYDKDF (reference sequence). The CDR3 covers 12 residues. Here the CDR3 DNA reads TGTGCCACCAGCCGACGCGGCTATGGCTACACCTTC. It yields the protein CATSRRGYGYTF.

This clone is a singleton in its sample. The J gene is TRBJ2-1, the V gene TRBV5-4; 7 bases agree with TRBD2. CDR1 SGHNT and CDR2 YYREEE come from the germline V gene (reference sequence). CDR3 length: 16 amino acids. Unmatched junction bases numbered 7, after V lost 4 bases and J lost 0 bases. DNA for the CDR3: TGTGCCAGCAGCCTCCTAAGCGGGGTCTCCTACAATGAGCAGTTCTTC. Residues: CASSLLSGVSYNEQFF.

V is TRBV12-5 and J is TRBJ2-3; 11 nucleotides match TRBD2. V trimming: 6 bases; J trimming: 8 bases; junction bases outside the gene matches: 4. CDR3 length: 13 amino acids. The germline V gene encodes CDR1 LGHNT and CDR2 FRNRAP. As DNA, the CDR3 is TGTGCTAGTGGGCTAGCGGGGGGAAGTACGCAGTATTTT. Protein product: CASGLAGGSTQYF.

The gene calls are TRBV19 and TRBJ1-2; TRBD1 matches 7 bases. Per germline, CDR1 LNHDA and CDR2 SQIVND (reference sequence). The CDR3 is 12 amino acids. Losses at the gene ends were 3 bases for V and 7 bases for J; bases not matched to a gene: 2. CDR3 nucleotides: TGTGCCAGTAGTATCGGGACAGCTGGCTACACCTTC. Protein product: CASSIGTAGYTF.